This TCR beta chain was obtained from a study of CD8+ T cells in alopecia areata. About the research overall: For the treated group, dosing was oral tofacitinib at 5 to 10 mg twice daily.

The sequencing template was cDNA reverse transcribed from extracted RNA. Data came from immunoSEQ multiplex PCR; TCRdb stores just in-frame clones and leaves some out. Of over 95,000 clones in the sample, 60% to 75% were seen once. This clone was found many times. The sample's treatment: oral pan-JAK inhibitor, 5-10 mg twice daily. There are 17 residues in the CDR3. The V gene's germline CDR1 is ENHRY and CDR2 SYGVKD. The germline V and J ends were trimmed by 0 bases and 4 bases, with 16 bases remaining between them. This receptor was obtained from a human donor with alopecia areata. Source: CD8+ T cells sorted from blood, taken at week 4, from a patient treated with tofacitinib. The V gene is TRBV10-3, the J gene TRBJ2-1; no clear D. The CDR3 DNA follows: TGTGCCATCAGTGAGTCGGCCGTTGGCAGGCTGTACAATGAGCAGTTCTTC. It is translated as CAISESAVGRLYNEQFF.